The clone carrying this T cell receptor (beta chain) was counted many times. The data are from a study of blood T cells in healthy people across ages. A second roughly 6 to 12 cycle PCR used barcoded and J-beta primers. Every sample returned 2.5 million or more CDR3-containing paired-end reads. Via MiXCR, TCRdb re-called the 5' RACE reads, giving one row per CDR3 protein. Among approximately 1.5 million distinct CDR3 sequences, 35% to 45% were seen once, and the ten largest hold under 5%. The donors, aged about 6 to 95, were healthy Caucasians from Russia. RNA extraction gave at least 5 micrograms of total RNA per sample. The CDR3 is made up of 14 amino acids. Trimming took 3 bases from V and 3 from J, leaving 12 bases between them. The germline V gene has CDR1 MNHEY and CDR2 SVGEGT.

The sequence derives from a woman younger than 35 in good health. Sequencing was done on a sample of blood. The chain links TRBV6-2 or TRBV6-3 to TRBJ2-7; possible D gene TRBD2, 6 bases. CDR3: CASSYGGSHYEQYF. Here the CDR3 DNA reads TGTGCCAGCAGTTATGGGGGGAGCCACTACGAGCAGTACTTC.